The rows below give T cell receptor beta chains drawn from one sample of a study of blood T cell repertoires in COVID-19. The data were produced by immunoSEQ multiplex PCR, yet TCRdb's version contains in-frame clones alone and is incomplete. The sample lists a few hundred thousand clones, 65% to 90% occurring once. Sequenced input: PBMCs or T cells enriched from blood (not recorded which). The receptors originated from a man aged 35 to 55 who had recovered from COVID-19. Both conserved end residues are part of each CDR3. Fields, in order: clone size, V gene, J gene, D gene, CDR3 protein, CDR3 DNA. The D gene is left open where the match is weak. Size tells how often a clone was seen (once, few, many) or the class of an expanded clone, and some rows leave it out.

few,TRBV2,TRBJ1-1,NA,CASSDNREGEAFF,TGTGCCAGCAGTGATAACAGGGAGGGTGAAGCTTTCTTT
once,TRBV7-9,TRBJ2-3,TRBD2,CAIPRTSGRSTDTQYF,TGTGCCATTCCGAGAACCAGCGGGAGGAGCACAGATACGCAGTATTTT
NA,TRBV10-1,TRBJ1-5,TRBD1,CASSEAGQGRWSNQPQHF,TGCGCCAGCAGTGAGGCGGGACAGGGCCGTTGGAGCAATCAGCCCCAGCATTTT
NA,TRBV28,TRBJ2-7,NA,CASSSPRTAKTPYEQYF,TGTGCCAGCAGTTCTCCGAGGACAGCGAAGACACCCTACGAGCAGTACTTC
few,TRBV7-9,TRBJ2-2,TRBD1,CASSSDRGNTGELFF,TGTGCCAGCAGCTCCGACAGGGGGAACACCGGGGAGCTGTTTTTT
NA,TRBV7-8,TRBJ2-7,TRBD1,CASSLGRNSGTGGREQYF,TGTGCCAGCAGCTTAGGAAGGAATAGTGGGACAGGGGGACGCGAGCAGTACTTC
NA,TRBV24-1,TRBJ2-2,TRBD1,CATSDFADRGNTGELFF,TGTGCCACCAGTGATTTCGCAGACAGGGGGAACACCGGGGAGCTGTTTTTT
NA,TRBV7-8,TRBJ1-5,NA,CASSLSRTHNQPQHF,TGTGCCAGCAGCTTAAGCAGGACTCACAATCAGCCCCAGCATTTT
NA,TRBV7-8,TRBJ2-1,TRBD1,CASSSDRAEQFF,TGTGCCAGCAGCTCCGACAGGGCTGAGCAGTTCTTC
NA,TRBV19,TRBJ1-4,NA,CASSPEGVPREKLFF,TGTGCCAGTAGTCCGGAGGGAGTGCCTCGGGAAAAACTGTTTTTT
NA,TRBV19,TRBJ1-2,NA,CASRAGTQEYGYTF,TGTGCCAGTAGGGCGGGAACTCAGGAATATGGCTACACCTTC
few,TRBV6-5,TRBJ2-7,TRBD2,CASSYSWTSVYEQYF,TGTGCCAGCAGTTACTCGTGGACTAGCGTATACGAGCAGTACTTC
NA,TRBV2,TRBJ2-7,TRBD2,CASSVPGTTGVLNYEQYF,TGTGCCAGCAGTGTTCCCGGGACTACAGGAGTACTTAACTACGAGCAGTACTTC
NA,TRBV10-3,TRBJ1-4,TRBD1,CAISEPGQGNEKLFF,TGTGCCATCAGTGAGCCGGGACAGGGTAATGAAAAACTGTTTTTT
NA,TRBV27,TRBJ2-1,NA,CASKGQGYNEQFF,TGTGCCAGCAAGGGGCAGGGATACAATGAGCAGTTCTTC
NA,TRBV7-2,TRBJ1-2,TRBD1,CASSLGRDRGLGGYTF,TGTGCCAGCAGCTTAGGCCGGGACAGGGGGCTTGGCGGCTACACCTTC
few,TRBV3-1/TRBV3-2,TRBJ1-6,NA,CASSPQALVDSPLHF,TGTGCCAGCAGCCCACAGGCGTTGGTGGATTCACCCCTCCACTTT
NA,TRBV4-1,TRBJ1-2,NA,CASSQAGEAPEGYTF,TGCGCCAGCAGCCAAGCGGGGGAGGCACCAGAGGGCTACACCTTC
NA,TRBV5-1,TRBJ2-7,TRBD1,CASRYRQGYEQYF,TGCGCCAGCAGGTATCGACAGGGATACGAGCAGTACTTC
NA,TRBV6-2/TRBV6-3,TRBJ1-1,TRBD1,CASSPTAQGGGDTEAFF,TGTGCCAGCAGTCCCACCGCACAGGGGGGAGGGGACACTGAAGCTTTCTTT
NA,TRBV19,TRBJ1-6,TRBD1,CASSLRQGLNSPLHF,TGTGCCAGTAGTTTGCGACAGGGTCTCAATTCACCCCTCCACTTT
NA,TRBV24-1,TRBJ2-1,NA,CATSDLKYSYNEQFF,TGTGCCACCAGTGATTTGAAATACTCCTACAATGAGCAGTTCTTC
NA,TRBV29-1,TRBJ2-7,NA,CSVGTGRSEQYF,TGCAGCGTCGGTACAGGGCGCAGCGAGCAGTACTTC
NA,TRBV6-2/TRBV6-3,TRBJ2-5,NA,CASSQRRGRQETQYF,TGTGCCAGCAGTCAGCGACGGGGGAGGCAAGAGACCCAGTACTTC
NA,TRBV19,TRBJ2-7,NA,CASSIAGYEQYF,TGTGCCAGTAGTATAGCAGGCTACGAGCAGTACTTC
NA,TRBV6-1,TRBJ2-7,NA,CASSDPYQDEQYF,TGTGCCAGCAGTGATCCCTACCAGGACGAGCAGTACTTC
NA,TRBV29-1,TRBJ2-1,TRBD1,CSVEDTRTGVYEQFF,TGCAGCGTTGAAGATACCCGGACAGGGGTCTATGAGCAGTTCTTC